This is a list of T cell receptor beta chains from one sample in a study of control samples from healthy donors and cancer patients. The data were produced by immunoSEQ multiplex PCR, yet TCRdb's version contains in-frame clones alone and is incomplete. The sample holds 150,000 to 200,000 clones; 90% to 95% are singletons and the top ten take approximately 1.4%. Sequences were obtained from blood. These receptors were obtained from a woman in her twenties or thirties in good health. CDR3s include the opening cysteine and the closing phenylalanine or tryptophan. Fields, in order: J gene, V gene, clone size, D gene, CDR3 protein, CDR3 DNA. D genes are given only for firm matches. Not all rows give a size; the values are once, few, many and, for expanded clones, a class.

TRBJ1-2	TRBV19	once	TRBD1	CASRPDRGDGYTF	TGTGCCAGTAGACCGGACAGGGGAGATGGCTACACCTTC
TRBJ2-2	TRBV30	once	TRBD2	CAWRLAGPTGELFF	TGTGCCTGGAGACTAGCGGGACCCACCGGGGAGCTGTTTTTT
TRBJ1-4	TRBV30	NA	TRBD1	CAWSGTGTGEEKLFF	TGTGCCTGGAGTGGGACCGGGACAGGGGAAGAAAAACTGTTTTTT
TRBJ2-7	TRBV7-6	NA	NA	CASSLETGRGSYEQYF	TGTGCCAGCAGCTTAGAGACAGGGAGGGGCTCCTACGAGCAGTACTTC
TRBJ2-1	TRBV6-2/TRBV6-3	NA	NA	CASSYSPTGNEQFF	TGTGCCAGCAGTTACTCCCCGACCGGGAATGAGCAGTTCTTC
TRBJ2-4	TRBV28	once	NA	CASSLLNIQYF	TGTGCCAGCAGTTTATTGAACATTCAGTACTTC
TRBJ2-3	TRBV7-2	NA	TRBD1	CASSPRDRGRTDTQYF	TGTGCCAGCAGCCCCCGGGACAGGGGGCGCACAGATACGCAGTATTTT
TRBJ1-3	TRBV7-9	NA	TRBD1	CASSLGQGDSSGNTIYF	TGTGCCAGCAGCTTAGGCCAGGGGGATAGCTCTGGAAACACCATATATTTT
TRBJ1-1	TRBV5-1	NA	NA	CASSSGSGVNTEAFF	TGCGCCAGCAGCTCAGGGAGTGGGGTGAACACTGAAGCTTTCTTT
TRBJ1-3	TRBV3-1/TRBV3-2	NA	NA	CASSPPGLSGNTIYF	TGTGCCAGCAGCCCACCGGGACTCTCTGGAAACACCATATATTTT
TRBJ1-3	TRBV11-3	NA	NA	CASSLRGDGNTIYF	TGTGCCAGCAGCTTACGTGGGGACGGAAACACCATATATTTT
TRBJ2-7	TRBV19	NA	TRBD2	CASSITSGDSYEQYF	TGTGCCAGTAGTATAACTAGCGGGGATTCCTACGAGCAGTACTTC
TRBJ1-2	TRBV6-2/TRBV6-3	NA	TRBD1	CASSSPGQSLYGYTF	TGTGCCAGCAGCTCCCCGGGACAGTCCTTGTATGGCTACACCTTC
TRBJ1-2	TRBV19	NA	NA	CASSHDIYGYTF	TGTGCCAGTAGCCACGACATCTATGGCTACACCTTC
TRBJ2-2	TRBV6-1	NA	TRBD2	CASSKGLAGGRTGELFF	TGTGCCAGCAGTAAAGGACTAGCGGGAGGTCGGACCGGGGAGCTGTTTTTT
TRBJ2-1	TRBV29-1	NA	NA	CSVGRSSYNEQFF	TGCAGCGTTGGTAGGAGCTCCTACAATGAGCAGTTCTTC
TRBJ2-3	TRBV7-9	NA	TRBD2	CASRSPSGSGADTQYF	TGTGCCAGCAGGTCCCCTAGCGGGAGTGGCGCAGATACGCAGTATTTT
TRBJ1-1	TRBV7-8	NA	NA	CASSLNQGRNTEAFF	TGTGCCAGCAGCTTAAACCAGGGCAGAAACACTGAAGCTTTCTTT
TRBJ1-2	TRBV6-5	NA	NA	CASSYGAGYTYGYTF	TGTGCCAGCAGTTACGGGGCAGGATACACCTATGGCTACACCTTC
TRBJ2-2	TRBV18	NA	NA	CASSPSRQNTGELFF	TGTGCCAGCTCACCAAGTCGACAGAACACCGGGGAGCTGTTTTTT
TRBJ1-2	TRBV9	once	NA	CASSVGPANYGYTF	TGTGCCAGCAGCGTAGGTCCAGCTAACTATGGCTACACCTTC
TRBJ2-2	TRBV7-2	NA	TRBD2	CASSSRTSGRTGELFF	TGTGCCAGCAGCTCCAGAACTAGCGGGAGGACCGGGGAGCTGTTTTTT
TRBJ2-7	TRBV18	NA	TRBD1	CASSLSGTGFYEQYF	TGTGCCAGCTCACTATCCGGGACAGGGTTCTACGAGCAGTACTTC
TRBJ2-4	TRBV3-1/TRBV3-2	NA	NA	CASSQNGAKNIQYF	TGTGCCAGCAGCCAAAACGGGGCCAAAAACATTCAGTACTTC
TRBJ1-1	TRBV18	NA	NA	CASSRSGYTEAFF	TGTGCCAGCTCACGTTCAGGGTACACTGAAGCTTTCTTT
TRBJ1-5	TRBV10-1	NA	NA	CASSEKPRHF	TGCGCCAGCAGTGAGAAACCCCGGCATTTT
TRBJ1-1	TRBV7-9	few	TRBD1	CASSKGQGGSEAFF	TGTGCCAGCAGCAAAGGACAGGGAGGGTCTGAAGCTTTCTTT
TRBJ2-7	TRBV4-2	NA	TRBD2	CASSRGTSGAYEQYF	TGTGCCAGCAGCCGGGGGACTAGCGGGGCCTACGAGCAGTACTTC
TRBJ1-1	TRBV19	NA	NA	CASSIDGDTEAFF	TGTGCCAGTAGTATAGACGGGGACACTGAAGCTTTCTTT
TRBJ1-6	TRBV6-4	few	TRBD1	CATSKDRANSPLHF	TGTGCCACCTCAAAGGACAGGGCTAATTCACCCCTCCACTTT
TRBJ1-3	TRBV29-1	NA	NA	CSVVWVGGNTIYF	TGCAGCGTTGTTTGGGTGGGAGGAAACACCATATATTTT
TRBJ2-2	TRBV27	NA	TRBD2	CASSLSLAGSNTGELFF	TGTGCCAGCAGTTTATCCCTAGCGGGATCGAACACCGGGGAGCTGTTTTTT
TRBJ1-5	TRBV29-1	NA	NA	CSVAPSGGNQPQHF	TGCAGCGTTGCACCCTCAGGGGGCAATCAGCCCCAGCATTTT